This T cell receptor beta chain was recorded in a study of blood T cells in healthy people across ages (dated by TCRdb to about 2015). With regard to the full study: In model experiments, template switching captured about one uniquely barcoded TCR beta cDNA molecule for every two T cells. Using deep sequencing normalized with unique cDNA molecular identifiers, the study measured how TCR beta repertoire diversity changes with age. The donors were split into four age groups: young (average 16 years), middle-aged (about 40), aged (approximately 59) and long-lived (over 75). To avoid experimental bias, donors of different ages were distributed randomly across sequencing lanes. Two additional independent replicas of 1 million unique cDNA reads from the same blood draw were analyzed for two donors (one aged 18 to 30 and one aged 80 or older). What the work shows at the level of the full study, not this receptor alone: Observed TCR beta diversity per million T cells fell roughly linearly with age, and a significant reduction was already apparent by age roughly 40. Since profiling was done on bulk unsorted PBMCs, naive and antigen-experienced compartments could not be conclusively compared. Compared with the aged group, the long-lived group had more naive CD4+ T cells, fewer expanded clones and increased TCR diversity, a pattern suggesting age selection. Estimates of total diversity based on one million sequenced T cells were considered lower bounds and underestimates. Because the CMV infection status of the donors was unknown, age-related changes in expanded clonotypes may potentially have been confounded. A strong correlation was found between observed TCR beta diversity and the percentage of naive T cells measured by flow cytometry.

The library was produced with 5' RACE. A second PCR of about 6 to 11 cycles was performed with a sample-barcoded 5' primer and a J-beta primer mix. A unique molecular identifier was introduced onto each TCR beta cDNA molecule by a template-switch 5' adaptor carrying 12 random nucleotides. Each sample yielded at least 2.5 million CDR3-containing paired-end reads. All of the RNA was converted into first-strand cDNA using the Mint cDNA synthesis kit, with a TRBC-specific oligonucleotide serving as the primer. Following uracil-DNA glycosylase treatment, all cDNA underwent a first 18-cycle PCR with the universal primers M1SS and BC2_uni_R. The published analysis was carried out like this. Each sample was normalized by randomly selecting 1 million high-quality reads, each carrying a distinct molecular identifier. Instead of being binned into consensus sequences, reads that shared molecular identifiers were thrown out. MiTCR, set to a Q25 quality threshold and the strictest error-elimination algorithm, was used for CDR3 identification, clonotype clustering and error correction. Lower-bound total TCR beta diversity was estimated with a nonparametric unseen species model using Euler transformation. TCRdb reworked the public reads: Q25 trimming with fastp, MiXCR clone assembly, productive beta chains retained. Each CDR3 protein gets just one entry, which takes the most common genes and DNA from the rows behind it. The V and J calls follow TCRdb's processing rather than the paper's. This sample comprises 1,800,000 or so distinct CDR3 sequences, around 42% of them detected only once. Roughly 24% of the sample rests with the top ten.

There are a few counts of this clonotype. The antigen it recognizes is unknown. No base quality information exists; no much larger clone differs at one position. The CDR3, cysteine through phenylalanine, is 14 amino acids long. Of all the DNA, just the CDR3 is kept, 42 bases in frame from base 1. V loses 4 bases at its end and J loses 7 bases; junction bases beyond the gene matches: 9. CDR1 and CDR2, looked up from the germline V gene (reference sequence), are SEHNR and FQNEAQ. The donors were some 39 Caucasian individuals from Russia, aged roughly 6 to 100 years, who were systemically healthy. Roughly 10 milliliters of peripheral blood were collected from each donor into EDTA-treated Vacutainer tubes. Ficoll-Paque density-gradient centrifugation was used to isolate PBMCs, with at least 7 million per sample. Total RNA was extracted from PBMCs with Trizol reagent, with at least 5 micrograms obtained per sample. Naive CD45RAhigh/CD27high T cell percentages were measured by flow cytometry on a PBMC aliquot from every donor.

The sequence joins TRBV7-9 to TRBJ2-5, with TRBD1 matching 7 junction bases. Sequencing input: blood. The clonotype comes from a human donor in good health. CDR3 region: CASSYTGARGTQYF. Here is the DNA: TGTGCCAGCAGCTATACAGGGGCTCGGGGGACCCAGTACTTC.